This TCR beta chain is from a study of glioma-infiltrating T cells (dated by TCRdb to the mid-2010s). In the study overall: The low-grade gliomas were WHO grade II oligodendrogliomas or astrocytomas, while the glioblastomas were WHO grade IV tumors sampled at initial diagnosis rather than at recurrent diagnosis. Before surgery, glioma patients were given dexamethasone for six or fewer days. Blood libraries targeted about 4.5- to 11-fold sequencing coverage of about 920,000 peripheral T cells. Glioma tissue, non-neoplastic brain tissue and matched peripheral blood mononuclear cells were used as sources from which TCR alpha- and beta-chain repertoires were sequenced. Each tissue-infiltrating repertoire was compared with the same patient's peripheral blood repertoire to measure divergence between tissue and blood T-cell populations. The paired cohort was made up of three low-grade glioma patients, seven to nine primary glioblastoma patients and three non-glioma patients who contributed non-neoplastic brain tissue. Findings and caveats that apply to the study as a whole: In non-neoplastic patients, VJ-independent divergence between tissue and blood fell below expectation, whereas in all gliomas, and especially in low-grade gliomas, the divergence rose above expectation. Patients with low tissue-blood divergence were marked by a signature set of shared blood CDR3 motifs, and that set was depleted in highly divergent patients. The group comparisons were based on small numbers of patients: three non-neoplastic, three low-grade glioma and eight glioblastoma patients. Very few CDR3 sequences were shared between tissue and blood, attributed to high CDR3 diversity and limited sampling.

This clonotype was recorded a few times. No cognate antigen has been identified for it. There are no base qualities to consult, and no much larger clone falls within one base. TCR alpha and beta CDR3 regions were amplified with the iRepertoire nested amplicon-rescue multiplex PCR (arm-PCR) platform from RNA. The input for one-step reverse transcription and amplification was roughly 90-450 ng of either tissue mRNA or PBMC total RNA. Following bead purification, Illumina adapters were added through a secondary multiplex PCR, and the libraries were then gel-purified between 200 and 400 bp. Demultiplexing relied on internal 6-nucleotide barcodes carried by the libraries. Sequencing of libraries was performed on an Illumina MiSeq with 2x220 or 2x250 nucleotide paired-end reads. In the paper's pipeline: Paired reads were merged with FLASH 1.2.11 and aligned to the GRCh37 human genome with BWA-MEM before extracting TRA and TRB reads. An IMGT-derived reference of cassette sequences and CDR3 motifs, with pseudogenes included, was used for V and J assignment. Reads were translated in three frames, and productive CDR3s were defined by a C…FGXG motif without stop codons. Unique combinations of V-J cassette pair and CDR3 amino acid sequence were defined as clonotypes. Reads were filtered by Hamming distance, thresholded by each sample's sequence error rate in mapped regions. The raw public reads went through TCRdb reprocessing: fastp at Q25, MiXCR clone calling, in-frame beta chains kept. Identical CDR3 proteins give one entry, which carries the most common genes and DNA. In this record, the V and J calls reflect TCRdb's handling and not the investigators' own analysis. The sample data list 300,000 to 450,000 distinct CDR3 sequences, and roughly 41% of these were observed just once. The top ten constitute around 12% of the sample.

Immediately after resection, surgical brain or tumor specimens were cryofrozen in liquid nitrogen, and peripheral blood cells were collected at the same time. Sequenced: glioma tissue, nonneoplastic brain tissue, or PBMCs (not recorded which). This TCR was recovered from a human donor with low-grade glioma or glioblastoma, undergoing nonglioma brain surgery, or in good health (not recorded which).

The nucleotides read TGTGCCAGCAGCTTTACACAGGAGGGATTAGCTTTCTTT. It specifies CASSFTQEGLAFF. The receptor chain draws on TRBV11-1 and TRBJ1-1; TRBD1 is perhaps the D gene, given 5 matching bases. CDR1 and CDR2 are drawn from the germline V gene (reference sequence): SGHAT, FQDESV. Trimming takes 3 bases from V and 10 bases from J, and the germline ends sit 15 bases apart. The CDR3 has 13 amino acids, counting the end cysteine and phenylalanine. The retained sequence is limited to the CDR3, 39 bases, with the frame set at the first base.